This entry lists 31 T cell receptor beta chains sequenced from one sample in a study of T cells in narcolepsy. Clones were read by immunoSEQ multiplex PCR, and TCRdb kept only the in-frame ones, dropping some. The table records fewer than 40,000 clones, around 83% of them present only once. The sample comprised CD45RA- memory CD4+ T cells from PBMCs. These receptors were collected from a human donor with narcolepsy.

The chain employs TRBV9 and TRBJ2-2; the match to TRBD2 covers 10 bases. This CDR3 has 16 amino acids. Per germline, CDR1 SGDLS and CDR2 YYNGEE. Trimming cost V 4 bases and J 3 bases; bases outside gene matches: 6. The CDR3 sequence: CASSPPLAGDTGELFF. The CDR3 DNA reads TGTGCCAGCAGCCCCCCCCTAGCGGGGGACACCGGGGAGCTGTTTTTT.

CDR3 coding DNA: TGTGCCAGCAGCCCCCTGACTAGCGGGGGACAAGAGACCCAGTACTTC. Translated, it gives CASSPLTSGGQETQYF. The chain carries TRBV5-8 and TRBJ2-5; 12 bases are a match to TRBD2. This CDR3 contains 16 residues. V was pared by 4 bases and J by 2 bases, with 6 bases of the junction left unmatched. Germline CDR1 is SGHTS and CDR2 is YDEGEE. Drawing the rest from reference TRBV5-8 and TRBJ2-5, the complete variable domain is EAGVTQSPTHLIKTRGQQATLRCSPISGHTSVYWYQQALGLGLQFLLWYDEGEERNRGNFPPRFSGRQFPNYSSELNVNALELEDSALYLCASSPLTSGGQETQYFGPGTRLLVL.

The chain uses TRBV2 and TRBJ1-6, with TRBD1 matching over 8 bases. The CDR3 covers 14 residues. Germline CDR1 SNHLY, CDR2 FYNNEI. Trimming removed 4 bases from V and 9 bases from J; junction bases left unmatched: 5. CDR3 sequence (DNA): TGTGCCAGCAGTGCTGACAGGGGAGGTTCACCCCTCCACTTT. Translating gives CASSADRGGSPLHF. Based on the CDR3 plus reference TRBV2 and TRBJ1-6, the full variable domain is EPEVTQTPSHQVTQMGQEVILRCVPISNHLYFYWYRQILGQKVEFLVSFYNNEISEKSEIFDDQFSVERPDGSNFTLKIRSTKLEDSAMYFCASSADRGGSPLHFGNGTRLTVT.

This clone came up a few times. This chain joins TRBV5-8 and TRBJ2-1; 8 nucleotides align to TRBD1. The CDR3 runs 16 residues. Per the germline V gene, CDR1 is SGHTS and CDR2 is YDEGEE. V was pared by 7 bases and J by 6 bases, with 15 bases of the junction left unmatched. The CDR3 bases are TGTGCCAGCCCCTCCTGGAGGCAGGGGGCCATCAATGAGCAGTTCTTC. Its translation is CASPSWRQGAINEQFF.

This sequence joins TRBV10-3 and TRBJ2-5; 11 bases are shared with TRBD1. Trimming at V came to 4 bases and at J to 9 bases, leaving 10 bases not matched to a gene. This CDR3 comprises 15 residues. Germline V CDR1 and CDR2: ENHRY, SYGVKD. This CDR3 reads CAISGDRGTRGAQYF. The CDR3 nucleotides are TGTGCCATCAGTGGGGACAGGGGGACAAGGGGGGCCCAGTACTTC.

V is TRBV6-1 and J is TRBJ2-1, with 9 positions matching TRBD1. V was clipped by 2 bases and J by 3 bases; unmatched bases: 5. The CDR3 contains 16 residues. Germline V gives CDR1 MNHNS, CDR2 SASEGT. CDR3 sequence (DNA): TGTGCCAGCAGTGAATTTGGGACAGGGTTCTACAATGAGCAGTTCTTC. Encoded protein: CASSEFGTGFYNEQFF.

V is TRBV7-2 and J is TRBJ1-2; D is unresolved. The germline gives CDR1 SGHTA, CDR2 FQGNSA. V was trimmed by 0 bases and J by 9 bases, leaving 11 bases between them. The CDR3 has 13 residues. This chain's CDR3 is CASSLAVRDSYTF. The CDR3 coding sequence is TGTGCCAGCAGCTTAGCGGTCCGGGATAGCTACACCTTC.

The chain combines TRBV9 with TRBJ2-3, with D possibly matching TRBD2 (7 bases). V was trimmed by 2 bases and J by 1 base, leaving 11 bases between them. CDR1 is SGDLS, CDR2 YYNGEE, per germline. There are 15 residues in the CDR3. CDR3 amino acids: CASSVRGAGTDTQYF. CDR3 DNA sequence: TGTGCCAGCAGCGTCCGGGGGGCGGGCACAGATACGCAGTATTTT.

The chain couples TRBV7-2 to TRBJ2-2; D is possibly TRBD1 (6 bases). The V and J ends lost 1 base and 7 bases respectively, with 13 bases between them. Germline V gene data show CDR1 as SGHTA and CDR2 as FQGNSA. CDR3 size: 15 residues. The CDR3 region has the DNA TGTGCCAGCAGCTTAGGACAGGATCGTAACGGGGAGCTGTTTTTT. Its translation: CASSLGQDRNGELFF.

The V and J genes are TRBV6-1 and TRBJ2-7, with TRBD1 matching over 7 bases. The CDR3 is made up of 14 amino acids. Germline assignment: CDR1 MNHNS and CDR2 SASEGT. V lost 6 bases to trimming and J lost 1 base; unmatched junction nucleotides: 6. CDR3 amino acids: CASRWDRSSYEQYF. CDR3 coding DNA: TGTGCCAGCAGATGGGACAGAAGTTCCTACGAGCAGTACTTC.

The V and J genes are TRBV5-1 and TRBJ2-3; 14 bases match TRBD2. Germline V gives CDR1 SGHRS, CDR2 YFSETQ. After removal of 3 bases from V and 0 bases from J, the junction contained 9 bases not matched to a gene. The CDR3 is 19 residues long. The CDR3: CASSWGTSGGGTSTDTQYF. The DNA for the CDR3 is TGCGCCAGCAGCTGGGGGACTAGCGGGGGAGGTACTAGCACAGATACGCAGTATTTT.

V usage is TRBV2 and J usage is TRBJ1-1; D unclear. The CDR3 covers 13 residues. Germline V gives CDR1 SNHLY, CDR2 FYNNEI. Trimming cost V 6 bases and J 5 bases, with 13 bases left between them. The CDR3 reads CASRGSRGTEAFF. CDR3 bases: TGTGCCAGCAGGGGCTCACGAGGAACTGAAGCTTTCTTT.

The chain has TRBV12-5 and TRBJ1-1, with no clear D. The CDR3 consists of 18 residues. Trimming took 0 bases from V and 1 from J, leaving 18 bases between them. CDR1 is LGHNT, CDR2 FRNRAP, per germline. Here the CDR3 DNA reads TGTGCTAGTGGTTTGGTACTGGGTAAGAAACAAACGAACACTGAAGCTTTCTTT. Its translation: CASGLVLGKKQTNTEAFF.

This clone was observed a single time. V usage is TRBV19 and J usage is TRBJ1-2; D is uncertain. The CDR3 covers 13 residues. V was pared by 5 bases and J by 6 bases, with 13 bases between. Germline V gene lookup returns CDR1 LNHDA and CDR2 SQIVND (reference sequence). The CDR3 reads CASSDRDIHGYTF. The CDR3 DNA sequence: TGTGCCAGTAGTGACCGAGACATCCATGGCTACACCTTC.

Written as DNA, the CDR3 is TGTGCCAGCAGTTTGACCAGGGCGCAGACCTACGAGCAGTACTTC. Translating gives CASSLTRAQTYEQYF. The rearrangement joins TRBV27 to TRBJ2-7, with D perhaps TRBD1 (5 bases). Trimming cost V 3 bases and J 2 bases, with 14 bases left between them. The CDR3 is 15 residues long. The V gene's germline CDR1 is MNHEY and CDR2 SMNVEV (reference sequence).

This CDR3 is CASSQRIGTESEAFF. CDR3 DNA sequence: TGTGCCAGCAGCCAGAGAATAGGGACAGAGTCTGAAGCTTTCTTT. The chain joins TRBV5-4 to TRBJ1-1; 7 bases match TRBD1. Germline-derived CDR1 and CDR2 are SGHNT and YYREEE (reference sequence). The CDR3 extends over 15 amino acids. V was clipped by 4 bases and J by 6 bases; unmatched bases: 12. The full variable domain, its missing parts supplied by reference TRBV5-4 and TRBJ1-1, is ETGVTQSPTHLIKTRGQQVTLRCSSQSGHNTVSWYQQALGQGPQFIFQYYREEENGRGNFPPRFSGLQFPNYSSELNVNALELDDSALYLCASSQRIGTESEAFFGQGTRLTVV.

In this sample, this clone turned up a few times. V usage is TRBV5-1 and J usage is TRBJ1-2, with 7 bases that match TRBD1. V was pared by 0 bases and J by 2 bases, with 13 bases of the junction left unmatched. The CDR3 runs to 18 residues. CDR1 SGHRS and CDR2 YFSETQ come from the germline V gene. The CDR3, as DNA: TGCGCCAGCAGCTTGGCCTTCGATATAAGACAGGGAAACTATGGCTACACCTTC. The encoded protein is CASSLAFDIRQGNYGYTF.

The count of this clone is one. The chain employs TRBV5-1 and TRBJ1-4; 8 bases agree with TRBD1. Losses at the gene ends were 0 bases for V and 14 bases for J; bases not matched to a gene: 6. Germline V CDR1 and CDR2: SGHRS, YFSETQ. The CDR3 is made up of 13 amino acids. The CDR3: CASSLDRGFGLFF. The DNA for the CDR3 is TGCGCCAGCAGCTTGGACAGGGGGTTCGGGCTGTTTTTT.

V usage is TRBV28 and J usage is TRBJ1-2, with D hard to call. V lost 7 bases and J 6 bases, leaving 18 bases between the germline ends. There are 14 residues in the CDR3. Germline CDR1 MDHEN, CDR2 SYDVKM. The CDR3: CASTRWQNADGYTF. Here the CDR3 DNA reads TGTGCCAGCACACGATGGCAGAATGCTGATGGCTACACCTTC.

The chain recombines TRBV4-3 with TRBJ1-2; maybe TRBD1 (5 bases). The CDR3 sequence is 14 residues long. Per the germline V gene, CDR1 is LGHNA and CDR2 is YSLEER. V lost 4 bases and J 4 bases, leaving 13 bases between the germline ends. CDR3 residues: CASSPRQQVYGYTF. The DNA of the CDR3 is TGCGCCAGCAGCCCCCGACAGCAGGTCTATGGCTACACCTTC.

V gene TRBV9 combines with J gene TRBJ1-4, with 9 bases matching TRBD1. Germline trimming cut 3 bases from V and 7 bases from J; bases unmatched to any gene: 10. Germline V gene lookup returns CDR1 SGDLS and CDR2 YYNGEE. This CDR3 contains 16 residues. The CDR3 protein is CASSAHMDRGGEKLFF. The CDR3 DNA follows: TGTGCCAGCAGCGCCCATATGGACAGGGGCGGTGAAAAACTGTTTTTT.

The V call is TRBV2, the J call TRBJ2-5; TRBD2 might be the D (6 bases). The length of the CDR3 is 14 residues. V was cut by 6 bases and J by 5 bases, with 16 bases left in between. Germline CDR1 and CDR2: SNHLY and FYNNEI. CDR3 loop: CASSQDGGSETQYF. The CDR3 DNA follows: TGTGCCAGCAGCCAGGACGGGGGTAGTGAGACCCAGTACTTC. Looking up the rest from reference TRBV2 and TRBJ2-5 gives the full variable domain: EPEVTQTPSHQVTQMGQEVILRCVPISNHLYFYWYRQILGQKVEFLVSFYNNEISEKSEIFDDQFSVERPDGSNFTLKIRSTKLEDSAMYFCASSQDGGSETQYFGPGTRLLVL.

The chain is built from TRBV29-1 and TRBJ1-1; maybe TRBD1 (6 bases). The length of the CDR3 is 13 residues. Trimming stripped 4 bases from V and 2 bases from J, with 11 bases between. Per the germline V gene, CDR1 is SQVTM and CDR2 is ANQGSEA. CDR3 sequence: CSVARDINTEAFF. Written as DNA, the CDR3 is TGCAGCGTTGCCCGGGACATTAACACTGAAGCTTTCTTT. The entire variable domain, with the rest obtained from reference TRBV29-1 and TRBJ1-1, is as follows: SAVISQKPSRDICQRGTSLTIQCQVDSQVTMMFWYRQQPGQSLTLIATANQGSEATYESGFVIDKFPISRPNLTFSTLTVSNMSPEDSSIYLCSVARDINTEAFFGQGTRLTVV.

The chain uses TRBV18 and TRBJ1-2, with D perhaps matching TRBD1 (5 bases). The CDR3 is 16 amino acids. Germline V gives CDR1 KGHSH, CDR2 LQKENI. V was clipped by 3 bases and J by 5 bases, with 19 bases between them. In DNA, the CDR3 is TGTGCCAGCTCACCTGAAGGGACCCGGTCCCCATATGGCTACACCTTC. This encodes CASSPEGTRSPYGYTF. The complete variable domain, with remaining parts taken from reference TRBV18 and TRBJ1-2, reads NAGVMQNPRHLVRRRGQEARLRCSPMKGHSHVYWYRQLPEEGLKFMVYLQKENIIDESGMPKERFSAEFPKEGPSILRIQQVVRGDSAAYFCASSPEGTRSPYGYTFGSGTRLTVV.

The CDR3 here is CASSRRDITMNTEAFF. DNA for the CDR3: TGTGCCAGCTCACGACGGGACATCACCATGAACACTGAAGCTTTCTTT. The chain is built from TRBV18 and TRBJ1-1; D perhaps matches TRBD1 (6 bases). Trimming removed 4 bases from V and 0 bases from J, with 15 bases in between. Germline CDR1 KGHSH, CDR2 LQKENI. This CDR3 has 16 residues.

In the case of this clone: The sample has other DNA sequences that encode this CDR3 too. This sequence joins TRBV29-1 and TRBJ1-1; D uncertain. The CDR3 spans 10 residues. V lost 4 bases, J lost 3 bases, and 3 bases lay in between. Germline assignment: CDR1 SQVTM and CDR2 ANQGSEA. In nucleotides, the CDR3 is TGCAGCGTTGTAGACACTGAAGCTTTCTTT. This sequence encodes CSVVDTEAFF.

This clone was seen more than once but under ten times. The V gene is TRBV30, the J gene TRBJ2-7; TRBD1 might be the D (5 bases). Per germline, CDR1 GTSNPN and CDR2 SVGIG (reference sequence). V lost 2 bases and J lost 2, with 19 bases in between. CDR3 size: 16 residues. This CDR3 reads CAWSPLAGIGTYEQYF. DNA of the CDR3: TGTGCCTGGAGTCCCCTGGCAGGGATAGGGACCTACGAGCAGTACTTC.

The chain is built from TRBV19 and TRBJ1-5; no clear D. Germline V lookup: CDR1 LNHDA, CDR2 SQIVND (reference sequence). Trimming cost V 4 bases and J 3 bases, with 7 bases left between them. The CDR3 covers 13 residues. CDR3 nucleotide sequence: TGTGCCAGTAGTACTCAGGTCAATCAGCCCCAGCATTTT. Protein sequence: CASSTQVNQPQHF.

The chain carries TRBV6-5 and TRBJ1-2; TRBD1 aligns across 7 bases. V was clipped by 7 bases and J by 5 bases; unmatched bases: 7. The CDR3 is 13 residues long. The V gene's germline CDR1 is MNHEY and CDR2 SVGAGI. The CDR3 DNA follows: TGTGCCAGCACACAGGGGTATAGTTATGGCTACACCTTC. Amino acid sequence: CASTQGYSYGYTF.

This sequence joins TRBV5-4 and TRBJ1-2; a weak D match, TRBD1 (5 bases). CDR3 size: 13 residues. Germline values: CDR1 SGHNT, CDR2 YYREEE (reference sequence). Trimming pared 10 bases from V and 3 bases from J, leaving 16 bases between. The CDR3 DNA follows: TGTGCCTCAAGACGGGGCTCTGACTATGGCTACACCTTC. Translating it yields CASRRGSDYGYTF.

The gene calls are TRBV11-3 and TRBJ2-3; D call uncertain. V dropped 1 base and J dropped 2 bases, with 7 bases sitting between them. This CDR3 region has 14 residues. Germline V CDR1 and CDR2: SGHNT, YENEEA. CDR3 sequence reads: CASSLGEPTDTQYF. The DNA of the CDR3 is TGTGCCAGCAGCTTAGGCGAACCCACAGATACGCAGTATTTT.